The rows below give T cell receptor beta chains drawn from one sample of a study of control samples from healthy donors and cancer patients. Produced via immunoSEQ multiplex PCR; TCRdb's table is partial and in-frame only. The table lists 110,000 or so clones, approximately 90% of them singletons, with 4.4% in the top ten. Sample: blood. The receptors come from a human donor in good health. The donor label of this sample is uncertain. Each CDR3 is given without its conserved first and last residue.

V gene	J gene	CDR3 protein
TRBV18	TRBJ2-6	ASSLRGSGANVLT
TRBV25-1	TRBJ1-3	ASSEQQGSGNTIY
TRBV9	TRBJ1-3	ASSQTQGFSGNTIY
TRBV7-9	TRBJ2-5	ASSFGATQETQY
TRBV29-1	TRBJ2-5	SADPQTEETQY
TRBV10-3	TRBJ1-1	AISPTVNTEAF
TRBV18	TRBJ1-5	ASSQQGNSNQPQH
TRBV10-2	TRBJ2-1	ASSEWGTYNEQF
TRBV3-1/TRBV3-2	TRBJ2-1	ASSLGLAGANEQF
TRBV11-3	TRBJ2-1	ASSLDLPFSTGAPSNEQF
TRBV7-3	TRBJ1-6	ASSLGNSPLH
TRBV7-6	TRBJ1-4	ASSPNGVEGEKLF
TRBV7-2	TRBJ1-1	ASSLVARAPEAF
TRBV10-3	TRBJ1-5	AINQGQGQPQH
TRBV5-5	TRBJ1-6	ASSGPGPANSPLH
TRBV19	TRBJ1-5	ASTNQGQGGQPQH
TRBV28	TRBJ1-6	ASSRSSYNSPLH
TRBV7-8	TRBJ2-7	ASSFLAGDPWYEQY
TRBV18	TRBJ1-3	ASSPRTGQDGNTIY
TRBV13	TRBJ2-6	ASSLVSRRHVLT
TRBV19	TRBJ2-5	ASSGRAQETQY
TRBV14	TRBJ1-5	ASSLHRDREDQPQH
TRBV4-2	TRBJ1-4	ASSQENRVDEKLF
TRBV14	TRBJ1-1	ASSQDLGVYDTEAF
TRBV5-8	TRBJ2-4	ASSLLQMDIQY
TRBV14	TRBJ1-1	ASSQQTTAMAF
TRBV11-2	TRBJ1-4	ASSLDLKNEKLF
TRBV18	TRBJ2-1	ASSPESVLNGQF
TRBV7-9	TRBJ2-5	ASSLSRETQY
TRBV6-6	TRBJ1-3	ASSTTGLGNTIY
TRBV6-5	TRBJ2-5	ASGDRGRQTQY
TRBV14	TRBJ1-1	ASSRGDGIALNTEAF
TRBV7-2	TRBJ1-5	ASSLDWQPQH
TRBV28	TRBJ1-5	ASNSLGQPQH
TRBV2	TRBJ2-2	ASSEEFGVRGTGELF
TRBV4-2	TRBJ2-1	ASSQEFGTGGLSSYNEQF
TRBV5-5	TRBJ1-1	ASSFGTGSRNTEAF
TRBV5-4	TRBJ1-2	ASSLEGPNYGYT
TRBV5-4	TRBJ2-3	ASSLRQGGTDTQY
TRBV2	TRBJ1-4	ASSEAGTSHEKLF
TRBV5-1	TRBJ2-2	ASSWGRDTNTGELF
TRBV5-1	TRBJ2-1	ASSTVGQGFVEQF
TRBV19	TRBJ1-2	ASSIPGGDRGYT
TRBV4-3	TRBJ1-1	ASSPGGGPNTEAF
TRBV3-1/TRBV3-2	TRBJ1-2	ASSQATGLGYT
TRBV7-3	TRBJ2-3	ASRLSLTDTQY
TRBV20-1	TRBJ2-3	SASTGWADTQY
TRBV6-2/TRBV6-3	TRBJ1-1	ASSRTGPPYTEAF
TRBV10-3	TRBJ2-7	AATGTLYEQY
TRBV12-3/TRBV12-4	TRBJ1-2	ASSELTNYGYT